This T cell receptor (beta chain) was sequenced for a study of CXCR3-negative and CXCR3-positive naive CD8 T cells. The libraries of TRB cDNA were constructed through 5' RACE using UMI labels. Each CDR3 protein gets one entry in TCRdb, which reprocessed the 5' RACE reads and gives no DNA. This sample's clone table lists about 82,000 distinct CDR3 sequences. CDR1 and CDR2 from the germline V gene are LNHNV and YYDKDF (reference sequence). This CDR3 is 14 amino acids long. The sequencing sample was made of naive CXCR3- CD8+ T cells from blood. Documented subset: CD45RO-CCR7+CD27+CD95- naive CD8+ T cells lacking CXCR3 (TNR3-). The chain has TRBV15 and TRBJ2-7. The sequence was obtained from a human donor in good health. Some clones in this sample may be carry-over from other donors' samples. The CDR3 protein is CATGVYDDSYEQYF. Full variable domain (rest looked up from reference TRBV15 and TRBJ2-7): DAMVIQNPRYQVTQFGKPVTLSCSQTLNHNVMYWYQQKSSQAPKLLFHYYDKDFNNEADTPDNFQSRRPNTSFCFLDIRSPGLGDTAMYLCATGVYDDSYEQYFGPGTRLTVT.